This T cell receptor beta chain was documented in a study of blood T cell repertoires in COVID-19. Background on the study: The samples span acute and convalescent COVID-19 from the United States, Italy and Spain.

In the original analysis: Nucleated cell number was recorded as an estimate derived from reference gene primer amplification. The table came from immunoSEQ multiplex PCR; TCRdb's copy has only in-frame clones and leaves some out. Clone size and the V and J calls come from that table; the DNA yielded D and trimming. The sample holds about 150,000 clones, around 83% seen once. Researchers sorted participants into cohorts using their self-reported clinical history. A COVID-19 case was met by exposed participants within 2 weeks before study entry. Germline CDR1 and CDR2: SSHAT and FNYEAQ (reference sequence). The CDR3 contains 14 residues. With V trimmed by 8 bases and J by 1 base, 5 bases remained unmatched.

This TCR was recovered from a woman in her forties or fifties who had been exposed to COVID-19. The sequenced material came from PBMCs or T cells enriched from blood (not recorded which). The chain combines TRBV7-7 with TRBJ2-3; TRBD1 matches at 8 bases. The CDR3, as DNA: TGTGCCAGCGGTACAGGGGGAGGCACAGATACGCAGTATTTT. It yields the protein CASGTGGGTDTQYF.